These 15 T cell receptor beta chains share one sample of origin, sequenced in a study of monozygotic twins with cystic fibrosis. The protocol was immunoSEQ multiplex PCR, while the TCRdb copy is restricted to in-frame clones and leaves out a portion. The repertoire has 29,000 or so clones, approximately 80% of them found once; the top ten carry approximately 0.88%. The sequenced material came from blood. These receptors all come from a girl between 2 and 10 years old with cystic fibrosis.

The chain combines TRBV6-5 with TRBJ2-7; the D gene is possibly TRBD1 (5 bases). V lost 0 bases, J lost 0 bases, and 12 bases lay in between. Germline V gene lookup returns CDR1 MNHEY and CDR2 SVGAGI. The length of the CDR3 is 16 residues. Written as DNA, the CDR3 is TGTGCCAGCAGTTACTCAGGACACCTGAGCTCCTACGAGCAGTACTTC. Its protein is CASSYSGHLSSYEQYF.

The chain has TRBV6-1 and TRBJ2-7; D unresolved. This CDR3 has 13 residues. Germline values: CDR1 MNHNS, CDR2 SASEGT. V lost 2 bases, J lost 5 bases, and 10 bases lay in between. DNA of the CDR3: TGTGCCAGCAGTGAATTTTTGGAGCACGAGCAGTACTTC. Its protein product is CASSEFLEHEQYF.

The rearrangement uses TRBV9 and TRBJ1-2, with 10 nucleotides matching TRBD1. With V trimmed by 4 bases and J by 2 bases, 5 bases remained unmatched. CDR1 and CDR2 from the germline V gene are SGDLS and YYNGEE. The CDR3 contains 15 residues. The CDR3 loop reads CASSYGQGGNYGYTF. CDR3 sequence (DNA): TGTGCCAGCAGCTATGGACAGGGGGGGAACTATGGCTACACCTTC. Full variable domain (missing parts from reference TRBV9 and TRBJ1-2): DSGVTQTPKHLITATGQRVTLRCSPRSGDLSVYWYQQSLDQGLQFLIQYYNGEERAKGNILERFSAQQFPDLHSELNLSSLELGDSALYFCASSYGQGGNYGYTFGSGTRLTVV.

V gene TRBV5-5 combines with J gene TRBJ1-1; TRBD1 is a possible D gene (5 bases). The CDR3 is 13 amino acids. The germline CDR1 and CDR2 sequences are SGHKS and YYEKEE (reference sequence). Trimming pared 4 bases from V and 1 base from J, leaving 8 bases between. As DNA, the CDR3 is TGTGCCAGCAGCCTCGACAGGAACACTGAAGCTTTCTTT. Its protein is CASSLDRNTEAFF.

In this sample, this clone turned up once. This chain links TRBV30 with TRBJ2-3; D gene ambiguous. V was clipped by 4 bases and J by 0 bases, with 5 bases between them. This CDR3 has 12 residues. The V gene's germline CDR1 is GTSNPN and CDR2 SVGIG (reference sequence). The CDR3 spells CAWKSSTDTQYF. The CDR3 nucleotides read TGTGCCTGGAAGTCCAGCACAGATACGCAGTATTTT. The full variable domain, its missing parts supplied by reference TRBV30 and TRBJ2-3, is SQTIHQWPATLVQPVGSPLSLECTVEGTSNPNLYWYRQAAGRGLQLLFYSVGIGQISSEVPQNLSASRPQDRQFILSSKKLLLSDSGFYLCAWKSSTDTQYFGPGTRLTVL.

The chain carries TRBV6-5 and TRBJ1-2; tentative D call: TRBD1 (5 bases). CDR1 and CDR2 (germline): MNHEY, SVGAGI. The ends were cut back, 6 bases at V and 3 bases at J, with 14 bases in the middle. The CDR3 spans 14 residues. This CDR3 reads CASSPGTEYYGYTF. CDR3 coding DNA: TGTGCCAGCAGCCCAGGGACGGAGTACTATGGCTACACCTTC.

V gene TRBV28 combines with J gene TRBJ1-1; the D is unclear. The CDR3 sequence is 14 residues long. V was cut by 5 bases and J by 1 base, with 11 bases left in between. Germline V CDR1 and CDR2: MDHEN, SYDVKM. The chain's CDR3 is CASSLRGPNTEAFF. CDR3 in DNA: TGTGCCAGCAGTCTCAGAGGGCCGAACACTGAAGCTTTCTTT.

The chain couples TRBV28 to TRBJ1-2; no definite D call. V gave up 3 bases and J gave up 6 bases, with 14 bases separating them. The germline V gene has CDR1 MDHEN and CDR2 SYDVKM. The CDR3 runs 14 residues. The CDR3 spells CASSLTSFRNGYTF. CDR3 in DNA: TGTGCCAGCAGTTTGACTAGTTTCCGAAATGGCTACACCTTC.

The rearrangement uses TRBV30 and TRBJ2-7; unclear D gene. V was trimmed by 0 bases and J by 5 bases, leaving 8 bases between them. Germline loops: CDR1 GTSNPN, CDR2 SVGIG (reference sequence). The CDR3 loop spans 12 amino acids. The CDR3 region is CAWSVLGHEQYF. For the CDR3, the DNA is TGTGCCTGGAGTGTCCTGGGCCACGAGCAGTACTTC.

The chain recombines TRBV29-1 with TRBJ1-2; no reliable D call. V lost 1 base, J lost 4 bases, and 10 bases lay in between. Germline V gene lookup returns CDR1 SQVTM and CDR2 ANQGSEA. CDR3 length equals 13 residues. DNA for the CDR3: TGCAGCGTTGAAGTCCAGGAGCCCTATGGCTACACCTTC. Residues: CSVEVQEPYGYTF.

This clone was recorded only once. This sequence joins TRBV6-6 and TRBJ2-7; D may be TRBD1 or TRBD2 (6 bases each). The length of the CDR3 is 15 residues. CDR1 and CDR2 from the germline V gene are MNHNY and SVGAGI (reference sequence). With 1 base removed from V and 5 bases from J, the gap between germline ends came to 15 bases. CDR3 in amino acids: CASSYWSPEGDEQYF. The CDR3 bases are TGTGCCAGCAGTTACTGGTCCCCGGAGGGGGACGAGCAGTACTTC.

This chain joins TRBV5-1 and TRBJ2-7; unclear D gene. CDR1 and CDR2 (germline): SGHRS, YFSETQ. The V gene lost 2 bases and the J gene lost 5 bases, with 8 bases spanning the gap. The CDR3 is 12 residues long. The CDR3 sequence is CASSFSPDEQYF. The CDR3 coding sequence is TGCGCCAGCAGCTTTTCCCCGGACGAGCAGTACTTC. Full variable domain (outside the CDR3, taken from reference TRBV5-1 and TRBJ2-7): KAGVTQTPRYLIKTRGQQVTLSCSPISGHRSVSWYQQTPGQGLQFLFEYFSETQRNKGNFPGRFSGRQFSNSRSEMNVSTLELGDSALYLCASSFSPDEQYFGPGTRLTVT.

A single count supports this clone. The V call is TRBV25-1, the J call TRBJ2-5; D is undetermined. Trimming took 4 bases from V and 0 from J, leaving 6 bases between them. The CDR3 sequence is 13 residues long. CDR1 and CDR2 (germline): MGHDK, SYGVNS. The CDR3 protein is CASSGRNQETQYF. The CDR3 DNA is TGTGCCAGCAGTGGACGAAACCAAGAGACCCAGTACTTC.

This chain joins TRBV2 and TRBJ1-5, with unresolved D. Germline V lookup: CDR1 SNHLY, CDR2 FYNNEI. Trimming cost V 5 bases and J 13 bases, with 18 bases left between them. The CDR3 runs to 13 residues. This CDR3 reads CASSSAHPDPQHF. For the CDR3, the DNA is TGTGCCAGCAGTTCCGCCCACCCTGACCCTCAGCATTTT.

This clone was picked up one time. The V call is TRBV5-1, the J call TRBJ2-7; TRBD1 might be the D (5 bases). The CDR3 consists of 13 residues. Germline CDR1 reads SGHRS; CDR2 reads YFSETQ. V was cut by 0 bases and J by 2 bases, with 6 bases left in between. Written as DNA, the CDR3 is TGCGCCAGCAGCTTGGGGGGCACCTACGAGCAGTACTTC. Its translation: CASSLGGTYEQYF.